This TCR beta chain was sequenced in a study of T-cell memory formation after mild COVID-19 (dated by TCRdb to the early 2020s). About the study as a whole: Most TCR sequence clusters were specific to one of the two donors. Longitudinal TCRalpha and TCRbeta repertoire sequencing tracked T-cell clones expanding and contracting after mild COVID-19 in a couple of donors. The cohort was made up of two young adult volunteers, one female and one male, who were previously healthy. What the study reported, not specific to this receptor: Contracting CD4+ clones appeared mostly in the CM and EM memory subsets, whereas CD8+ clones were enriched in EMRA. Clones contracting from day 15 to 85 had balanced CD4/CD8 phenotypes, while a second wave expanding from day 15 to 37 was biased towards CD4+. Some responding clones were found in pre-infection memory, which suggests that pre-existing cross-reactive memory T cells took part in the SARS-CoV-2 response. Only a couple of mild cases were covered in the study, and larger cohorts including severe cases with pre-infection samples were considered necessary. SARS-CoV-2 specificity was not confirmed for the second-wave clones peaking on day 37.

V is cut back by 6 bases and J by 4 bases, with 8 bases in the junction unmatched. Via the germline V gene (reference sequence), CDR1 is DFQATT and CDR2 SNEGSKA. The CDR3 measures 14 amino acids from cysteine to phenylalanine. This entry keeps only the CDR3 DNA: 42 bases, framed from base 1. Ficoll-Paque density gradient centrifugation was the method used to isolate PBMCs. Sequenced on an Illumina NovaSeq 6000. Using 5'RACE with constant-segment primers, TCRalpha and TCRbeta cDNA libraries were constructed, with sample barcodes and unique molecular identifiers added in the process. RNA was extracted from every sample with Trizol reagent. Libraries were amplified in two PCR steps, with a second sample barcode and Illumina TruSeq adapters added in the second step. Sequencing of libraries was performed on an Illumina NovaSeq with 2 x 150 bp paired-end reads. Concerning the study's data processing: With migec v1.2.7, reads were demultiplexed and then collapsed into UMI-guided consensus sequences. Using mixcr v2.1.11, UMI consensuses were aligned to TRA and TRB V and J templates and then assembled into clonotypes. Clonotypes were classified as expanded or contracted when called significant by both edgeR and NoisET, with noise models trained on biological replicates. For edgeR calls, the cutoffs were a false discovery rate-adjusted p below 0.01 and a log2 fold-change threshold of 1. As an exploratory analysis of dynamics, PCA with hierarchical clustering was applied to max-normalized trajectories of the 1000 most abundant clonotypes. Separately sequenced CD4+ and CD8+ repertoires were used to assign a CD4 or CD8 phenotype to each responding clone. TCRdb reanalyzed the raw reads on its own, using fastp at Q25 for trimming and MiXCR for clone calling, and kept in-frame beta chains. For every CDR3 protein sequence, its rows merge into one entry that carries the most common genes and DNA. TCRdb, not the authors, supplied the V and J calls. The sample table shows around 200,000 distinct CDR3 sequences, and approximately 16% are seen once. The ten largest clones take up 2% to 2.5% of the sample.

Only a few counts were recorded for this clonotype. What antigen it recognizes has not been identified. Base qualities are not recorded, but no much larger clone differs from it by a single base. The V and J segments used are TRBV20-1 and TRBJ2-3, with 9 bases matching TRBD2. The clonotype was recovered from an adult woman who had mild COVID-19 (a few samples of this study predate the infection). The sample titles of this study are shuffled in the database, so cell type and time point are left out; the donor was told from shared clones. The specimen sequenced was PBMCs or a T cell subset sorted from them (not recorded which). CDR3 loop: CSAPPAGGADTQYF. The nucleotide sequence reads TGCAGTGCGCCCCCAGCGGGAGGAGCAGATACGCAGTATTTT.